Sequencing of this T cell receptor beta chain was carried out in a study of beta chain features in type 1 diabetes. This clone has a handful of counts. TCRB transcripts that were expressed got sequenced, as all of the isolated RNA had been reverse transcribed. This table comes from immunoSEQ multiplex PCR, and its TCRdb copy is limited to in-frame clones, with some not included. The table shows about 250,000 clones, with 13% to 15% occurring only once. Germline V gene data show CDR1 as MGHDK and CDR2 as SYGVNS. Deletions cut 6 bases from V and 0 bases from J, with 12 bases between. This CDR3 is built from 15 residues.

The gene calls are TRBV25-1 and TRBJ2-1; the D is unclear. Sequenced sample: naive CD4+ T cells from blood. This TCR derives from a woman in her thirties or forties in good health. The CDR3 nucleotides read TGTGCCAGCAGCGAGAGGAGTAGCTCCTACAATGAGCAGTTCTTC. Amino acid sequence: CASSERSSSYNEQFF.